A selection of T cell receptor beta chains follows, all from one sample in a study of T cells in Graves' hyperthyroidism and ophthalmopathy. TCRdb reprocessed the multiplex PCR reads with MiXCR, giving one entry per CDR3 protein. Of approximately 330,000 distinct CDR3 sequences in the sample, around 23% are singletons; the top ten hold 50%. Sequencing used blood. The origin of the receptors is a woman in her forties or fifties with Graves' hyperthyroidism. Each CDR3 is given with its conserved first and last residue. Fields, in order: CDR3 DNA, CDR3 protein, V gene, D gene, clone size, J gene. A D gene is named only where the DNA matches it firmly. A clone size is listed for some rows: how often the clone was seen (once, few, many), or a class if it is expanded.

cdr3_nt: TGTGCCAGCAGTTACTCGACAGGGGAAAATGAAAAACTGTTTTTT
cdr3_aa: CASSYSTGENEKLFF
v_call: TRBV6-5
d_call: TRBD1
clone_size: -
j_call: TRBJ1-4

cdr3_nt: TGTGCCTGGTCCCCCGGGGACAAATACGAGCAGTACTTC
cdr3_aa: CAWSPGDKYEQYF
v_call: TRBV30
d_call: -
clone_size: many
j_call: TRBJ2-7

cdr3_nt: TGTGCCTGGAGTATTGTAGCCCTCGGGACGCAGTATTTT
cdr3_aa: CAWSIVALGTQYF
v_call: TRBV30
d_call: -
clone_size: many
j_call: TRBJ2-3

cdr3_nt: TGCAGTGCTACGACAAACAGGGGCAACTATGGCTACACCTTC
cdr3_aa: CSATTNRGNYGYTF
v_call: TRBV20-1
d_call: TRBD1
clone_size: many
j_call: TRBJ1-2

cdr3_nt: TGCAGTGCTAGAGTAACACAGGGTGGTGAGCAGTACTTC
cdr3_aa: CSARVTQGGEQYF
v_call: TRBV20-1
d_call: -
clone_size: many
j_call: TRBJ2-7

cdr3_nt: TGTGCCAGCAGCCCGGGGCCGGGACCTAATGAAGCTTTCTTT
cdr3_aa: CASSPGPGPNEAFF
v_call: TRBV2
d_call: -
clone_size: few
j_call: TRBJ1-1

cdr3_nt: TGCAGTGCTGAAAGGACTAGCGGGAGATCGGATACGCAGTATTTT
cdr3_aa: CSAERTSGRSDTQYF
v_call: TRBV20-1
d_call: TRBD2
clone_size: many
j_call: TRBJ2-3

cdr3_nt: TGTGCCACCCACGGCCGCTCTGGAAACACCATATATTTT
cdr3_aa: CATHGRSGNTIYF
v_call: TRBV3-1
d_call: -
clone_size: many
j_call: TRBJ1-3

cdr3_nt: TGTGCCAGCAGCTTGGGCGCAGGAGACGTGAACACTGAAGCTTTCTTT
cdr3_aa: CASSLGAGDVNTEAFF
v_call: TRBV5-8
d_call: -
clone_size: few
j_call: TRBJ1-1

cdr3_nt: TGTGCCAGCAGCCCCCGTAGGACCCTCCGGCGGGAGACCCAGTACTTC
cdr3_aa: CASSPRRTLRRETQYF
v_call: TRBV11-2
d_call: -
clone_size: -
j_call: TRBJ2-5

cdr3_nt: TGTGCCTGGAGTGTACTTATGAACACTGAAGCTTTCTTT
cdr3_aa: CAWSVLMNTEAFF
v_call: TRBV30
d_call: -
clone_size: many
j_call: TRBJ1-1

cdr3_nt: TGTGCCTGGAGTGTACTGGGGGGTCCGGGCTATGGCTACACCTTC
cdr3_aa: CAWSVLGGPGYGYTF
v_call: TRBV30
d_call: -
clone_size: many
j_call: TRBJ1-2

cdr3_nt: TGCAGTGCTAGTTTGGCGGCAGACTTTTATAGCAATCAGCCCCAGCATTTT
cdr3_aa: CSASLAADFYSNQPQHF
v_call: TRBV20-1
d_call: -
clone_size: -
j_call: TRBJ1-5

cdr3_nt: TGCGCCAGCAGCATGATGACAGGGGGCGCGGAACTGTTTTTT
cdr3_aa: CASSMMTGGAELFF
v_call: TRBV5-1
d_call: TRBD1
clone_size: many
j_call: TRBJ1-4

cdr3_nt: TGTGCCAGCAGTGGGGCCCGGGGGGCGAGTGAGCAGTACTTC
cdr3_aa: CASSGARGASEQYF
v_call: TRBV2
d_call: -
clone_size: many
j_call: TRBJ2-7

cdr3_nt: TGTGCCAGCAGCGCAACAGGGCCGGGGCCCCAGCATTTT
cdr3_aa: CASSATGPGPQHF
v_call: TRBV7-2
d_call: -
clone_size: -
j_call: TRBJ1-5

cdr3_nt: TGTGCCAGTAGTATGGACATGAACACTGAAGCTTTCTTT
cdr3_aa: CASSMDMNTEAFF
v_call: TRBV19
d_call: -
clone_size: -
j_call: TRBJ1-1

cdr3_nt: TGTGCCAGCAGCCGAGACAGGGACGGCTACACCTTC
cdr3_aa: CASSRDRDGYTF
v_call: TRBV11-1
d_call: TRBD1
clone_size: once
j_call: TRBJ1-2

cdr3_nt: TGCGCCAGCAGCTTGTCTAGCTCCGGGGAGCTGTTTTTT
cdr3_aa: CASSLSSSGELFF
v_call: TRBV5-1
d_call: -
clone_size: few
j_call: TRBJ2-2

cdr3_nt: TGTGCCAGCAGCCCCCTGGGGCCGTATAGCAATCAGCCCCAGCATTTT
cdr3_aa: CASSPLGPYSNQPQHF
v_call: TRBV28
d_call: -
clone_size: -
j_call: TRBJ1-5

cdr3_nt: TGTGCCTGGAGAAGACTAGCGGGGACTCTAGGCCAGTACTTC
cdr3_aa: CAWRRLAGTLGQYF
v_call: TRBV30
d_call: TRBD2
clone_size: many
j_call: TRBJ2-5

cdr3_nt: TGTGCCAGCAGAAGCCGGGACAGGGCTGGGGCCAACGTCCTGACTTTC
cdr3_aa: CASRSRDRAGANVLTF
v_call: TRBV6-1
d_call: TRBD1
clone_size: many
j_call: TRBJ2-6

cdr3_nt: TGTGCCAGCAGCTTAGAGGCAGACAACACCATATATTTT
cdr3_aa: CASSLEADNTIYF
v_call: TRBV7-9
d_call: -
clone_size: once
j_call: TRBJ1-3

cdr3_nt: TGCAGCGTTGAAGCCCTGGCGGGGGGCCGGGGTACGCAGTATTTT
cdr3_aa: CSVEALAGGRGTQYF
v_call: TRBV29-1
d_call: TRBD2
clone_size: -
j_call: TRBJ2-3

cdr3_nt: TGTGCCAGCAGCCGCATTACAGGGGACAGCTCTGGGGCCAACGTCCTGACTTTC
cdr3_aa: CASSRITGDSSGANVLTF
v_call: TRBV28
d_call: TRBD1
clone_size: -
j_call: TRBJ2-6

cdr3_nt: TGTGCCTGGAGTGGGTCTAGCGGGAGTTCCTACGAGCAGTACTTC
cdr3_aa: CAWSGSSGSSYEQYF
v_call: TRBV30
d_call: TRBD2
clone_size: many
j_call: TRBJ2-7

cdr3_nt: TGCGCCAGCAGCTTGTGGGGACAGAGCTACGAGCAGTACTTC
cdr3_aa: CASSLWGQSYEQYF
v_call: TRBV5-1
d_call: TRBD1
clone_size: many
j_call: TRBJ2-7

cdr3_nt: TGCAGTGCTAGGGAGGTAGGGGGCGCGGGAAAACTGTTTTTT
cdr3_aa: CSAREVGGAGKLFF
v_call: TRBV20-1
d_call: TRBD1
clone_size: few
j_call: TRBJ1-4

cdr3_nt: TGTGCCACCAGTGCCGGGACCGCGAGCTCCTACGAGCAGTTCTTC
cdr3_aa: CATSAGTASSYEQFF
v_call: TRBV24-1
d_call: -
clone_size: -
j_call: TRBJ2-1

cdr3_nt: TGTGCCAGCAAGAGGACTAGCGGGGGCAGCCGAGGAGAGACCCAGTACTTC
cdr3_aa: CASKRTSGGSRGETQYF
v_call: TRBV2
d_call: TRBD2
clone_size: many
j_call: TRBJ2-5

cdr3_nt: TGTGCCATCAGTGAACGGCAGCAGAACACTGAAGCTTTCTTT
cdr3_aa: CAISERQQNTEAFF
v_call: TRBV10-3
d_call: -
clone_size: many
j_call: TRBJ1-1

cdr3_nt: TGTGCCAGCACTCTCCAGACTAGCGGGGCAGAGCAGTTCTTC
cdr3_aa: CASTLQTSGAEQFF
v_call: TRBV12-3/TRBV12-4
d_call: TRBD2
clone_size: few
j_call: TRBJ2-1

cdr3_nt: TGTGCCAGCAGTGAAGCGATCGGTGGGGGGACTGAGACCCAGTACTTC
cdr3_aa: CASSEAIGGGTETQYF
v_call: TRBV2
d_call: -
clone_size: many
j_call: TRBJ2-5

cdr3_nt: TGTGCCAGCAGTTACGGGTATTCCGAGCAGTACTTC
cdr3_aa: CASSYGYSEQYF
v_call: TRBV6-5
d_call: -
clone_size: few
j_call: TRBJ2-7

cdr3_nt: TGTGCCAGCTCACCACCCGTGAGCACTGAAGCTTTCTTT
cdr3_aa: CASSPPVSTEAFF
v_call: TRBV18
d_call: -
clone_size: many
j_call: TRBJ1-1

cdr3_nt: TGTGCCAGCAGCCATAGCGGGAGGTCTGGCACCGGGGAGCTGTTTTTT
cdr3_aa: CASSHSGRSGTGELFF
v_call: TRBV4-2
d_call: TRBD2
clone_size: -
j_call: TRBJ2-2